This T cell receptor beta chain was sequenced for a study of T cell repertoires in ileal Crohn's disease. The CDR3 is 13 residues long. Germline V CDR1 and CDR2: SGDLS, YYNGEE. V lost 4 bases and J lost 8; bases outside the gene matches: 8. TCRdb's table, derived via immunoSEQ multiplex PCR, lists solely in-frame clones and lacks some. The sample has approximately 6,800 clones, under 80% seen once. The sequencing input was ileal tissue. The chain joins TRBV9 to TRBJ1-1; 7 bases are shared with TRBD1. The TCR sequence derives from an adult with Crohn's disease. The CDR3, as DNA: TGTGCCAGCAGCCCCCGACAGGGATGGGAAGCTTTCTTT. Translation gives CASSPRQGWEAFF.